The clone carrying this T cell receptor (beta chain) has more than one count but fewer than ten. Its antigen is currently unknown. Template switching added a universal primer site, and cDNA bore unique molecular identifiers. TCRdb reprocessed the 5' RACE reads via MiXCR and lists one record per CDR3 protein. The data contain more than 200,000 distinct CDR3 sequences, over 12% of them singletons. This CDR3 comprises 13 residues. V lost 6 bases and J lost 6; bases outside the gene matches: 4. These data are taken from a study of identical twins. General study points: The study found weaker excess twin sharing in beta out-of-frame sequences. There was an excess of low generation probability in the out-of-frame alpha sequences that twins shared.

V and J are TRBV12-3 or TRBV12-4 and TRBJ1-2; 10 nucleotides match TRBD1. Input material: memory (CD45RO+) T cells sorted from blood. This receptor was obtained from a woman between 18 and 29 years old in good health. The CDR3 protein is CASRAGTGDGYTF. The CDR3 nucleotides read TGTGCCAGCAGGGCGGGGACAGGGGATGGCTACACCTTC.